This T cell receptor beta chain was profiled in a study of blood T cell repertoires in COVID-19. Study-level background: Samples of COVID-19 (acute and convalescent) were obtained from the United States, Italy and Spain. The cDNA or gDNA used as material had been derived from T cells, B-cell-depleted T cells, or PBMCs.

This clone was detected only once. Additional DNA sequences in this sample encode the identical CDR3. Authors' data handling: Amplified reference gene primers provided the basis for estimating nucleated cell counts. The table came from immunoSEQ multiplex PCR; TCRdb's copy has only in-frame clones and leaves some out. V, J and clone size were drawn from that table, and D and trimming were deduced from the DNA. The sample lists some 100,000 clones; about 91% were seen once. The CDR3 contains 13 residues. Germline CDR1 is LNHDA and CDR2 is SQIVND (reference sequence). Trimming removed 6 bases from V and 3 bases from J; junction bases left unmatched: 3.

Sequencing was performed on peripheral blood. The clonotype was recovered from a woman in her seventies with acute or convalescent COVID-19. The chain joins TRBV19 to TRBJ1-2; the match to TRBD1 covers 8 bases. DNA for the CDR3: TGTGCCAGTAGCCCGACAGGGGACTATGGCTACACCTTC. Translation: CASSPTGDYGYTF.